This TCR beta chain is drawn from a study of blood T cells in healthy people across ages. Sample-barcoded 5' priming and a J-beta primer mix drove a second PCR of roughly 7 to 11 cycles. Each CDR3 protein is one row after TCRdb ran MiXCR on the 5' RACE reads. The sample lists about 280,000 distinct CDR3 sequences, around 27% occurring once. This clonotype was seen a handful of times. The CDR3 is 15 amino acids. Germline V gene sequence: CDR1 MDHEN, CDR2 SYDVKM. Trimming left V 2 bases short and J 2 bases short, with 12 bases between. The chain combines TRBV28 with TRBJ2-5, with D perhaps matching TRBD2 (7 bases). The TCR originated in a woman between 65 and 79 years old in good health. Sequencing input: blood. CDR3 sequence (DNA): TGTGCCAGCAGTTTAGGGGGGGCTTGGCAAGAGACCCAGTACTTC. Amino acid sequence: CASSLGGAWQETQYF.